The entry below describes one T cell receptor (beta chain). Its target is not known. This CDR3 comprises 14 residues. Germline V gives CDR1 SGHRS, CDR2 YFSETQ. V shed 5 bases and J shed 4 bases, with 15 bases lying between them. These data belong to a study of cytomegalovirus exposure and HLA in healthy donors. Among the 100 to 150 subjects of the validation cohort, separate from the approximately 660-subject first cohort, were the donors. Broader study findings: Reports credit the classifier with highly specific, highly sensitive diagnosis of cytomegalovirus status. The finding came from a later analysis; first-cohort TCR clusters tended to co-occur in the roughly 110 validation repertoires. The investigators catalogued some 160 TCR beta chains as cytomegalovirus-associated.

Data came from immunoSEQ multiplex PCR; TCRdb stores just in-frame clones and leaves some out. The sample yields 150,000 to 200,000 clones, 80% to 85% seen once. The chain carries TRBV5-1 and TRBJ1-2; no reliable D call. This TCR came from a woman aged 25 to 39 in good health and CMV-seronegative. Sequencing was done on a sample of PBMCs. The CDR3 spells CASRPTGNFYGYTF. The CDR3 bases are TGCGCCAGCAGGCCCACCGGGAACTTCTATGGCTACACCTTC.